This T cell receptor (beta chain) was recovered during a study of T-cell memory formation after mild COVID-19. In the study overall: Clusters of TCRs were largely donor specific.

General study results and limits: Day 37-peaking second-wave clones had unconfirmed SARS-CoV-2 specificity.

CDR3 size: 15 residues. Trimming removed 0 bases from V and 4 bases from J, with 12 bases in between. Germline V gives CDR1 LGHDT, CDR2 YNNKEL (reference sequence). TCRdb fed the 5' RACE reads into MiXCR, producing one record per CDR3 protein. The sample carries 300,000 to 350,000 distinct CDR3 sequences, 12% to 15% recorded once. The sample holds a few counts of this clonotype. The antigen remains unidentified. The TCR was taken from a man aged 18-30 years who had mild COVID-19 (a few samples of this study predate the infection). Cell type and time point are not known. The genes are TRBV3-1 and TRBJ1-2, with D perhaps matching TRBD1 (5 bases). The specimen sequenced was PBMCs or a T cell subset sorted from them (not recorded which). The CDR3 DNA reads as TGTGCCAGCAGCCAAGATCACTTCGGGGGCTATGGCTACACCTTC. Its translation: CASSQDHFGGYGYTF.